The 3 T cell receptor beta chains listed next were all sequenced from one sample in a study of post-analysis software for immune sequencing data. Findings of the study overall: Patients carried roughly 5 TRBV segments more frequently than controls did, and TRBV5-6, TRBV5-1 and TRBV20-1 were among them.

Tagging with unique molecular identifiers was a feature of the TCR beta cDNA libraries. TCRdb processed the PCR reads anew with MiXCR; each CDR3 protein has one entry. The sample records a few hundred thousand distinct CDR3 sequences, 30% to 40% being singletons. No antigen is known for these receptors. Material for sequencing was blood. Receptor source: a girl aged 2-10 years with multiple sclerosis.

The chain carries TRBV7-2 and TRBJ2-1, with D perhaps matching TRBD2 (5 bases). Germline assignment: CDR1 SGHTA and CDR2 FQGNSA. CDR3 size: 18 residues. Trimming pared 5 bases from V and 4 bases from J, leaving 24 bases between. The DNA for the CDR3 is TGTGCCAGCAGCCTAGGCTTGATAGCGAAACGGTTGTACAATGAGCAGTTCTTC. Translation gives CASSLGLIAKRLYNEQFF.

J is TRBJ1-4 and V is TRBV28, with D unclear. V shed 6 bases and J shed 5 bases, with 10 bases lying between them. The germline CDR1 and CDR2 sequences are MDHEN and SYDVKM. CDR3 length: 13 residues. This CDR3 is CASSPLLNEKLFF. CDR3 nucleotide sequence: TGTGCCAGCAGCCCCCTGTTAAATGAAAAACTGTTTTTT.

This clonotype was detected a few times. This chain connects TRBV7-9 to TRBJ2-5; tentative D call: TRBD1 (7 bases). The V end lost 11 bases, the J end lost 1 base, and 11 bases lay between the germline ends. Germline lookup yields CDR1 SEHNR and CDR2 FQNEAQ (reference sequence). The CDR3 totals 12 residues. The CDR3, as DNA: TGTGCCGGAGGGACAGCCCAAGAGACCCAGTACTTC. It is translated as CAGGTAQETQYF. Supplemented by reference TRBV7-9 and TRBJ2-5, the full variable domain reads DTGVSQNPRHKITKRGQNVTFRCDPISEHNRLYWYRQTLGQGPEFLTYFQNEAQLEKSRLLSDRFSAERPKGSFSTLEIQRTEQGDSAMYLCAGGTAQETQYFGPGTRLLVL.